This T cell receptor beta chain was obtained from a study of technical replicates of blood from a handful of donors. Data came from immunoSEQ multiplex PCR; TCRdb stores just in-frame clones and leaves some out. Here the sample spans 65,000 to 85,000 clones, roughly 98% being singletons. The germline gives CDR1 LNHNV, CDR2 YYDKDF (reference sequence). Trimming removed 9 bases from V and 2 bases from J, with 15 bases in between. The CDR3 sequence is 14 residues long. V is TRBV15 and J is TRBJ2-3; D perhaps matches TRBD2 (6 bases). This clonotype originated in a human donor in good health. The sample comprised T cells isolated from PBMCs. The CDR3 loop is CATRDSLDTDTQYF. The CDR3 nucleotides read TGTGCCACTCGGGACTCACTAGACACAGATACGCAGTATTTT. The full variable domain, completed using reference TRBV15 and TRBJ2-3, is DAMVIQNPRYQVTQFGKPVTLSCSQTLNHNVMYWYQQKSSQAPKLLFHYYDKDFNNEADTPDNFQSRRPNTSFCFLDIRSPGLGDTAMYLCATRDSLDTDTQYFGPGTRLTVL.